These 21 T cell receptor beta chains share one sample of origin, sequenced in a study of blood T cell repertoires in COVID-19. Some clones are missing from TCRdb's copy, which holds only in-frame ones; the method was immunoSEQ multiplex PCR. The table lists 70,000 to 95,000 clones, roughly 90% of them singletons, with about 2.5% in the top ten. The sequenced sample consisted of peripheral blood. All receptors derive from a man aged 50-59 years with acute or convalescent COVID-19.

The rearrangement links TRBV1 to TRBJ2-1; the D call of TRBD2 is as the table states it, not checked on the DNA. TRBV1 is recorded as a pseudogene. The CDR3 runs 17 residues. Written as DNA, the CDR3 is TGCACCAGCAGCCAAGATGCGGGGACTAGCGGGAACAATGAGCAGTTCTTC. It codes for CTSSQDAGTSGNNEQFF.

This clone was seen more than once but under ten times. The genes are TRBV18 and TRBJ1-5; the match to TRBD1 covers 8 bases. J lost 5 bases, V lost 3 bases, and 6 bases had no gene match. The CDR3 is made up of 15 amino acids. Germline V gene data show CDR1 as KGHSH and CDR2 as LQKENI. The CDR3 protein is CASSPTGQGDQPQHF. In nucleotides, the CDR3 is TGTGCCAGCTCACCCACCGGACAGGGAGATCAGCCCCAGCATTTT.

The V call is TRBV6-2 or TRBV6-3, the J call TRBJ2-5; D is uncertain. The germline V and J ends were trimmed by 0 bases and 0 bases, with 5 bases remaining between them. The CDR3 extends over 14 amino acids. CDR1 is MNHEY and CDR2 is SVGEGT in the germline V gene. CDR3 loop: CASSYSRNQETQYF. CDR3 nucleotide sequence: TGTGCCAGCAGTTACTCGAGGAACCAAGAGACCCAGTACTTC.

The gene calls are TRBV6-5 and TRBJ1-6; perhaps TRBD1 as D (5 bases). Germline CDR1 MNHEY, CDR2 SVGAGI. The CDR3 spans 14 residues. Trimming removed 4 bases from V and 9 bases from J, with 13 bases in between. The CDR3 DNA follows: TGTGCCAGCAGTTCCCAGGGATTATCTTCACCCCTCCACTTT. This translates into CASSSQGLSSPLHF.

The V and J genes are TRBV11-2 and TRBJ1-2; the D gene is possibly TRBD1 (6 bases). CDR3 length: 13 residues. V lost 4 bases and J lost 2, with 8 bases in between. The germline V gene encodes CDR1 SGHAT and CDR2 FQNNGV. CDR3 protein: CASSSTGNYGYTF. CDR3 nucleotide sequence: TGTGCCAGCAGCTCAACAGGGAACTATGGCTACACCTTC. Using reference TRBV11-2 and TRBJ1-2 for the parts outside the CDR3, the full variable domain is EAGVAQSPRYKIIEKRQSVAFWCNPISGHATLYWYQQILGQGPKLLIQFQNNGVVDDSQLPKDRFSAERLKGVDSTLKIQPAKLEDSAVYLCASSSTGNYGYTFGSGTRLTVV.

The chain has TRBV25-1 and TRBJ1-6; 9 positions match TRBD1. The CDR3 covers 15 residues. Germline trimming cut 0 bases from V and 10 bases from J; bases unmatched to any gene: 4. Germline V gene data show CDR1 as MGHDK and CDR2 as SYGVNS. The DNA for the CDR3 is TGTGCCAGCAGTGAATACGGGACAGGGCTATCACCCCTCCACTTT. It translates to CASSEYGTGLSPLHF.

The chain carries TRBV7-2 and TRBJ2-1, with D perhaps TRBD2 (6 bases). Between the trimmed V and J ends, which lost 1 base and 1 base, there was a span of 11 bases. Germline values: CDR1 SGHTA, CDR2 FQGNSA. The CDR3 spans 16 residues. The CDR3 protein is CASSLVFGGSYNEQFF. For the CDR3, the DNA is TGTGCCAGCAGCTTAGTTTTCGGGGGTTCCTACAATGAGCAGTTCTTC.

V and J are TRBV18 and TRBJ1-2; D remains ambiguous. The V gene lost 1 base and the J gene lost 4 bases, with 13 bases spanning the gap. The CDR3 totals 15 residues. Germline V CDR1 and CDR2: KGHSH, LQKENI. The CDR3 spells CASSPQSGEFYGYTF. CDR3 DNA: TGTGCCAGCTCACCACAAAGCGGAGAGTTCTATGGCTACACCTTC.

This clone showed up just once. V and J are TRBV5-1 and TRBJ2-7; no definite D call. The CDR3 totals 14 residues. Per germline, CDR1 SGHRS and CDR2 YFSETQ. Trimming cost V 4 bases and J 4 bases, with 15 bases left between them. The CDR3 bases are TGCGCCAGCAGCACCCAGAGGTCGGGTTACGAGCAGTACTTC. Translated: CASSTQRSGYEQYF.

The rearrangement uses TRBV7-9 and TRBJ1-2, with D possibly being TRBD1 (6 bases). V lost 1 base to trimming and J lost 8 bases, with 11 bases between them. The CDR3 length is 13 residues. Germline V gives CDR1 SEHNR, CDR2 FQNEAQ (reference sequence). The CDR3 is CASSLDRENGYTF. The CDR3 DNA is TGTGCCAGCAGCTTAGACAGGGAGAACGGCTACACCTTC.

The rearrangement links TRBV18 to TRBJ1-1; 9 bases are a match to TRBD1. V was clipped by 5 bases and J by 7 bases; unmatched bases: 11. Germline loops: CDR1 KGHSH, CDR2 LQKENI. CDR3 size: 15 residues. The CDR3 here is CASSTRQGVKVEAFF. The CDR3 DNA follows: TGTGCCAGCTCAACCCGACAGGGGGTGAAGGTTGAAGCTTTCTTT.

This clone has more than one count but fewer than ten. This chain joins TRBV7-9 and TRBJ1-6, with unresolved D. With 5 bases removed from V and 7 bases from J, the gap between germline ends came to 15 bases. Germline CDR1 SEHNR, CDR2 FQNEAQ (reference sequence). The CDR3 runs to 15 residues. DNA for the CDR3: TGTGCCAGCAGCCCGGGGAGTACGGGGAATTCACCCCTCCACTTT. It codes for CASSPGSTGNSPLHF. The full variable domain, completed using reference TRBV7-9 and TRBJ1-6, is DTGVSQNPRHKITKRGQNVTFRCDPISEHNRLYWYRQTLGQGPEFLTYFQNEAQLEKSRLLSDRFSAERPKGSFSTLEIQRTEQGDSAMYLCASSPGSTGNSPLHFGNGTRLTVT.

This chain links TRBV4-1 with TRBJ1-1, with 9 bases identical to TRBD1. Germline CDR1 MGHRA, CDR2 YSYEKL. V trimming: 1 base; J trimming: 0 bases; junction bases outside the gene matches: 9. CDR3 length: 18 amino acids. DNA of the CDR3: TGCGCCAGCAGCCAAGTCCCCGGACAGGGGCTAATGAACACTGAAGCTTTCTTT. This sequence encodes CASSQVPGQGLMNTEAFF.

The gene calls are TRBV10-1 and TRBJ2-1, with 7 positions matching TRBD2. Germline assignment: CDR1 WNHNN and CDR2 SYGVQD (reference sequence). The CDR3 contains 14 residues. The trim removed 0 bases at V and 15 bases at J, leaving 11 bases unmatched. CDR3 loop: CASSESTWGRATFF. The CDR3, as DNA: TGCGCCAGCAGTGAGTCGACTTGGGGGAGGGCCACGTTCTTC.

The genes are TRBV19 and TRBJ2-3; D is uncertain. Deletions cut 2 bases from V and 6 bases from J, with 12 bases between. The CDR3 loop spans 14 amino acids. Germline V gene sequence: CDR1 LNHDA, CDR2 SQIVND (reference sequence). The CDR3: CASSIQTPEDTQYF. In DNA, the CDR3 is TGTGCCAGTAGTATACAGACTCCGGAGGATACGCAGTATTTT.

The chain uses TRBV5-1 and TRBJ2-3; D possibly corresponds to TRBD2 (5 bases). V was trimmed by 2 bases and J by 1 base, leaving 11 bases between them. The germline CDR1 and CDR2 sequences are SGHRS and YFSETQ. There are 15 residues in the CDR3. The CDR3 loop reads CASSFAGFGTDTQYF. The CDR3 DNA is TGCGCCAGCAGCTTCGCGGGTTTCGGCACAGATACGCAGTATTTT. Full variable domain (outside the CDR3, taken from reference TRBV5-1 and TRBJ2-3): KAGVTQTPRYLIKTRGQQVTLSCSPISGHRSVSWYQQTPGQGLQFLFEYFSETQRNKGNFPGRFSGRQFSNSRSEMNVSTLELGDSALYLCASSFAGFGTDTQYFGPGTRLTVL.

This chain links TRBV29-1 with TRBJ1-1; D uncertain. This CDR3 is 14 amino acids long. Per germline, CDR1 SQVTM and CDR2 ANQGSEA. Trimming took 4 bases from V and 0 from J, leaving 12 bases between them. CDR3 DNA sequence: TGCAGCGTTGTCGGGTCGACGCTGAACACTGAAGCTTTCTTT. Translation gives CSVVGSTLNTEAFF.

The J gene is TRBJ2-1, the V gene TRBV10-3; D is possibly TRBD1 (6 bases). From germline, CDR1 is ENHRY and CDR2 SYGVKD. This CDR3 is built from 13 residues. Trimming took 6 bases from V and 4 from J, leaving 10 bases between them. CDR3 nucleotides: TGTGCCATCAGCCGGACAGAATACAATGAGCAGTTCTTC. Protein: CAISRTEYNEQFF.

The V gene is TRBV18, the J gene TRBJ2-7, with D possibly being TRBD2 (5 bases). The V end lost 3 bases, the J end lost 3 bases, and 6 bases lay between the germline ends. The CDR3 loop spans 12 amino acids. Germline V CDR1 and CDR2: KGHSH, LQKENI. CDR3 coding DNA: TGTGCCAGCTCACCGAGGGACTACGAGCAGTACTTC. This encodes CASSPRDYEQYF.

V gene TRBV2 combines with J gene TRBJ2-4, with 9 bases fitting TRBD2. V lost 8 bases to trimming and J lost 15 bases; unmatched junction nucleotides: 11. This CDR3 is built from 12 residues. The V gene's germline CDR1 is SNHLY and CDR2 FYNNEI. The CDR3 is CASSAGGALRYF. The DNA for the CDR3 is TGTGCCAGCTCGGCGGGGGGGGCTCTTCGGTACTTC. Together with reference TRBV2 and TRBJ2-4, the CDR3 gives the full variable domain: EPEVTQTPSHQVTQMGQEVILRCVPISNHLYFYWYRQILGQKVEFLVSFYNNEISEKSEIFDDQFSVERPDGSNFTLKIRSTKLEDSAMYFCASSAGGALRYFGAGTRLSVL.

The rearrangement links TRBV5-1 to TRBJ2-2, with 8 bases aligning to TRBD2. V lost 0 bases to trimming and J lost 2 bases; unmatched junction nucleotides: 3. Germline CDR1 SGHRS, CDR2 YFSETQ. This CDR3 has 16 amino acids. CDR3 loop: CASSLGGGPNTGELFF. The CDR3 DNA reads TGCGCCAGCAGCTTGGGCGGGGGGCCCAACACCGGGGAGCTGTTTTTT. The entire variable domain, with the rest obtained from reference TRBV5-1 and TRBJ2-2, is as follows: KAGVTQTPRYLIKTRGQQVTLSCSPISGHRSVSWYQQTPGQGLQFLFEYFSETQRNKGNFPGRFSGRQFSNSRSEMNVSTLELGDSALYLCASSLGGGPNTGELFFGEGSRLTVL.